This entry describes one T cell receptor beta chain. Its antigen is not identified. This sample was taken from a study of siplizumab effects on memory and regulatory T cells. Measured with immunoSEQ multiplex PCR; TCRdb has only the in-frame clones, and not every one. The table includes some 81,000 clones, just under 95% detected once. Trimming took off 1 base at V and 3 bases at J, with 13 bases between the two ends. In germline, CDR1 is LGHNA, CDR2 YNFKEQ. The CDR3 has 16 amino acids. General study points: Siplizumab led to significantly less abundant alloreactive sequences that could be traced back to unstimulated CD4+ memory cells. Naive T cells looked more diverse than memory cells and looked like major alloresponse contributors.

The receptor was isolated from a human donor in good health. This rearrangement joins TRBV4-2 to TRBJ1-3; no definite D call. Sequenced sample: CD8+ T cells sorted from blood. The CDR3 DNA reads as TGTGCCAGCAGCCAAGTCGGAGAGGGTGATGGAAACACCATATATTTT. Its protein product is CASSQVGEGDGNTIYF.